This record looks at one TCR beta chain sequence and its context. Assay: immunoSEQ multiplex PCR; the TCRdb copy retains only in-frame clones and omits some. The repertoire consists of roughly 280,000 clones, with about 88% occurring once and the leading ten covering 2.5% to 3%. This CDR3 region has 15 residues. The V and J ends lost 0 bases and 3 bases respectively, with 11 bases between them. Germline V gives CDR1 SGDLS, CDR2 YYNGEE. Everyone who took part was roughly 18 to 89 years old, and they came from about two dozen US areas. Cohort 3 recovery required two negative PCRs, clearance, or symptom resolution. This specimen comes from a study of blood T cell repertoires in COVID-19.

This TCR was recovered from a woman in her forties or fifties who had recovered from COVID-19. The genes are TRBV9 and TRBJ2-3; maybe TRBD1 (5 bases). The sequenced sample was PBMCs or T cells enriched from blood (not recorded which). The CDR3 region is CASSVAGIRTDTQYF. The CDR3 DNA reads as TGTGCCAGCAGCGTAGCAGGGATAAGAACAGATACGCAGTATTTT.